One sample yielded the 5 T cell receptor beta chains listed below, sequenced in a study of shared clonotypes between healthy human individuals. Positively selected for CCR7, the CD45RO-negative cells used as naive CD8 cells excluded terminally differentiated effector memory CD45RA+ cells. Sequencing used immunoSEQ multiplex PCR; TCRdb keeps in-frame clones, though not all of them. The sample carries about 2 million clones, approximately 94% recorded once. The sequenced sample was naive CD8+ T cells sorted from blood. These receptors all stem from a man between 18 and 29 years old in good health.

This clone appeared once. J is TRBJ1-2 and V is TRBV2; D may be TRBD1 (5 bases). The CDR3 runs 13 residues. Germline loops: CDR1 SNHLY, CDR2 FYNNEI. V lost 5 bases, J lost 6 bases, and 13 bases lay in between. The CDR3 region has the DNA TGTGCCAGCAGTCTCGGGACTGCTAATGGCTACACCTTC. It specifies CASSLGTANGYTF.

J is TRBJ1-5 and V is TRBV4-1; D is uncertain. The V end lost 5 bases, the J end lost 7 bases, and 15 bases lay between the germline ends. Germline V gene data show CDR1 as MGHRA and CDR2 as YSYEKL. CDR3 length: 14 residues. The CDR3 sequence is CASSFKEGIQPQHF. The CDR3 region has the DNA TGCGCCAGCAGCTTTAAAGAGGGAATCCAGCCCCAGCATTTT.

V is TRBV7-9 and J is TRBJ2-7; 9 bases align to TRBD1. V was pared by 5 bases and J by 6 bases, with 11 bases of the junction left unmatched. The CDR3 has 15 residues. Per the germline V gene, CDR1 is SEHNR and CDR2 is FQNEAQ (reference sequence). DNA of the CDR3: TGTGCCAGCAGCACCTCCAGGACAGGGGAGAGCGAGCAGTACTTC. This codes for CASSTSRTGESEQYF.

The chain uses TRBV28 and TRBJ1-1; tentative D call: TRBD1 (6 bases). The V and J ends lost 6 bases and 1 base respectively, with 9 bases between them. This CDR3 region has 13 residues. In germline, CDR1 is MDHEN, CDR2 SYDVKM. The CDR3 reads CASSQGRNTEAFF. CDR3 bases: TGTGCCAGCAGCCAGGGGCGGAACACTGAAGCTTTCTTT.

The J gene is TRBJ2-7, the V gene TRBV6-5; a weak D match, TRBD2 (5 bases). CDR1 and CDR2 (germline): MNHEY, SVGAGI. The ends were cut back, 0 bases at V and 4 bases at J, with 16 bases in the middle. CDR3 length equals 16 residues. The CDR3 nucleotides read TGTGCCAGCAGTTACTCGATAGGACTCAGAGAGTACGAGCAGTACTTC. Amino acids: CASSYSIGLREYEQYF.